A single sample is the source of the 23 T cell receptor beta chains below, sequenced in a study of T cells in Graves' hyperthyroidism and ophthalmopathy (dated by TCRdb to the late 2010s). Libraries were made using multiplex PCR. Instrument used: Illumina HiSeq 2000. TCR beta CDR3 regions were amplified from RNA transcripts. For the first round of RT-PCR on the TCR CDR3, the HTBI primer set was used together with the Qiagen OneStep RT-PCR kit. TCRdb reworked the public reads: Q25 trimming with fastp, MiXCR clone assembly, productive beta chains retained. Rows with a matching CDR3 protein are joined into one entry that keeps the most common DNA and genes. Here the sample has about 590,000 distinct CDR3 sequences; about a sixth occur a single time. The top ten constitute about 7% of the sample. The sequenced sample was blood. These receptors all come from a woman aged 30 to 39 with Graves' hyperthyroidism.

The genes are TRBV7-2 and TRBJ1-3; no clear D gene. V lost 4 bases, J lost 1 base, and 17 bases lay in between. Germline CDR1 and CDR2: SGHTA and FQGNSA. This CDR3 has 17 amino acids. The CDR3 coding sequence is TGTGCCAGCAGCTCGTCCTCGAACTGGAAGTCTGGAAACACCATATATTTT. Translation gives CASSSSSNWKSGNTIYF.

This chain links TRBV9 with TRBJ1-6; a possible D gene is TRBD1 (6 bases). In germline, CDR1 is SGDLS, CDR2 YYNGEE. The V and J ends lost 3 bases and 6 bases respectively, with 16 bases between them. The length of the CDR3 is 16 residues. In DNA form, the CDR3 reads TGTGCCAGCAGCGGGACTTTGGGCAGGGGTAATTCACCCCTCCACTTT. This translates into CASSGTLGRGNSPLHF.

In this sample, this clonotype turned up many times. V usage is TRBV9 and J usage is TRBJ2-1, with 9 bases aligning to TRBD2. CDR1 is SGDLS, CDR2 YYNGEE, per germline. The ends lost 4 bases at V and 6 bases at J; junction bases unmatched: 11. This CDR3 is built from 16 residues. The chain's CDR3 is CASSYGGGRASNEQFF. CDR3 sequence (DNA): TGTGCCAGCAGCTACGGGGGCGGGAGGGCCAGCAATGAGCAGTTCTTC.

This clonotype has a count of ten or more. This chain uses TRBV29-1 with TRBJ1-1, with a tentative D call TRBD1 (5 bases). Germline V lookup: CDR1 SQVTM, CDR2 ANQGSEA. V was pared by 4 bases and J by 5 bases, with 11 bases between. This CDR3 has 12 residues. The CDR3 protein is CSVAGGATEAFF. CDR3 DNA: TGCAGCGTTGCGGGTGGGGCGACTGAAGCTTTCTTT.

The chain employs TRBV19 and TRBJ2-7; the D call may be TRBD1 or TRBD2 (6 bases each). Trimming left V 4 bases short and J 3 bases short, with 19 bases between. This CDR3 has 16 amino acids. Germline loops: CDR1 LNHDA, CDR2 SQIVND (reference sequence). The CDR3 DNA follows: TGTGCCAGTAGTAGAGGAGGGAGGAAGGACAGCTACGAGCAGTACTTC. It translates to CASSRGGRKDSYEQYF.

This sequence joins TRBV29-1 and TRBJ2-3, with D possibly TRBD2 on 7 matching bases. CDR1 is SQVTM and CDR2 is ANQGSEA in the germline V gene. This CDR3 has 11 residues. CDR3: CRGGGTDTQYF. The CDR3 coding sequence is TGCAGAGGGGGGGGGACAGATACGCAGTATTTT.

The gene calls are TRBV6-2 or TRBV6-3 and TRBJ1-5; a possible D gene is TRBD1 (5 bases). V dropped 10 bases and J dropped 6 bases, with 13 bases sitting between them. Germline-derived CDR1 and CDR2 are MNHEY and SVGEGT. The CDR3 totals 12 residues. Here the CDR3 reads CATRWGGQPQHF. The DNA of the CDR3 is TGTGCCACAAGGTGGGGCGGTCAGCCCCAGCATTTT.

The gene calls are TRBV5-6 and TRBJ2-4; 8 nucleotides align to TRBD1. The CDR3 loop spans 13 amino acids. Unmatched junction bases numbered 6, after V lost 5 bases and J lost 8 bases. Germline CDR1 is SGHDT and CDR2 is YYEEEE. CDR3 nucleotides: TGTGCCAGCAGTGAGCAGGGGGCATACATTCAGTACTTC. It yields the protein CASSEQGAYIQYF.

This clonotype was detected a few times. A clone one base away is much larger, so this may be a read error. The V call is TRBV7-2, the J call TRBJ1-5, with unresolved D. Germline V gene lookup returns CDR1 SGHTA and CDR2 FQGNSA. The length of the CDR3 is 13 residues. The CDR3 DNA reads TGTGCCAGCAGCTATTGGTTGAATCGGCCCCAGCATTTT. As protein: CASSYWLNRPQHF.

This clonotype was recorded a few times. The chain employs TRBV30 and TRBJ2-2; a possible D gene is TRBD1 (6 bases). V was cut by 2 bases and J by 5 bases, with 15 bases left in between. Germline assignment: CDR1 GTSNPN and CDR2 SVGIG (reference sequence). The CDR3 runs to 15 residues. DNA of the CDR3: TGTGCCTGGAGTCGTGGGTGGGGGACAACCGGGGAGCTGTTTTTT. Translating it yields CAWSRGWGTTGELFF.

This clonotype was observed many times. This chain joins TRBV6-2 or TRBV6-3 and TRBJ2-2, with TRBD1 as a possible D gene (5 bases). The ends were cut back, 5 bases at V and 5 bases at J, with 9 bases in the middle. This CDR3 comprises 13 residues. CDR1 is MNHEY, CDR2 SVGEGT, per germline. The CDR3 spells CASSIQGTGELFF. The CDR3 DNA reads as TGTGCCAGCAGTATCCAGGGTACCGGGGAGCTGTTTTTT.

This clonotype was recorded many times. The chain couples TRBV2 to TRBJ2-1, with 9 bases matching TRBD2. This CDR3 has 15 residues. The ends lost 9 bases at V and 2 bases at J; junction bases unmatched: 8. In germline, CDR1 is SNHLY, CDR2 FYNNEI. This CDR3 reads CARGGPSGTYNEQFF. DNA of the CDR3: TGTGCCAGGGGGGGGCCTAGCGGGACCTACAATGAGCAGTTCTTC.

The chain carries TRBV27 and TRBJ2-7, with D uncertain. Between the trimmed V and J ends, which lost 4 bases and 3 bases, there was a span of 10 bases. In germline, CDR1 is MNHEY, CDR2 SMNVEV (reference sequence). CDR3 size: 13 residues. CDR3 sequence (DNA): TGTGCCAGCAGTTCGCCTACCGGCTACGAGCAGTACTTC. The encoded protein is CASSSPTGYEQYF.

There are a few counts of this clonotype. The rearrangement joins TRBV3-1 to TRBJ2-2; 13 positions match TRBD2. Germline CDR1 is LGHDT and CDR2 is YNNKEL (reference sequence). The ends lost 4 bases at V and 4 bases at J; junction bases unmatched: 6. The CDR3 spans 17 residues. The CDR3 protein is CASSPFGLAGVTGELFF. DNA for the CDR3: TGTGCCAGCAGCCCTTTCGGACTAGCGGGAGTCACCGGGGAGCTGTTTTTT.

In this sample, this clonotype turned up a few times. The chain combines TRBV20-1 with TRBJ2-7; 11 bases fit TRBD1. Per germline, CDR1 DFQATT and CDR2 SNEGSKA (reference sequence). J was trimmed by 9 bases and V by 5 bases; bases with no gene match: 9. There are 13 residues in the CDR3. DNA of the CDR3: TGCAGTGCTGGGACAGGGGGACGTGTTAGGCAGTACTTC. Protein product: CSAGTGGRVRQYF.

The table lists this clonotype with many counts. V is TRBV20-1 and J is TRBJ1-2, with TRBD1 as a possible D gene (6 bases). With 2 bases removed from V and 4 bases from J, the gap between germline ends came to 8 bases. This CDR3 has 12 amino acids. The germline V gene encodes CDR1 DFQATT and CDR2 SNEGSKA (reference sequence). The CDR3: CSARTGTYGYTF. The CDR3 region has the DNA TGCAGTGCTAGAACAGGGACCTATGGCTACACCTTC.

This clonotype showed up many times. The J gene is TRBJ2-3, the V gene TRBV11-2, with 9 bases fitting TRBD2. Germline loops: CDR1 SGHAT, CDR2 FQNNGV. This CDR3 contains 16 residues. Trimming at V came to 4 bases and at J to 3 bases, leaving 8 bases not matched to a gene. CDR3 nucleotide sequence: TGTGCCAGCAGCTGGGGTGCGGGAGGGATTACAGATACGCAGTATTTT. It yields the protein CASSWGAGGITDTQYF.

This clonotype showed up just a few times. V is TRBV29-1 and J is TRBJ2-2; D gene uncertain. The CDR3 has 14 amino acids. Per germline, CDR1 SQVTM and CDR2 ANQGSEA. Deletions cut 2 bases from V and 1 base from J, with 8 bases between. CDR3 DNA sequence: TGCAGCGTTGAACCCGACGGGAACACCGGGGAGCTGTTTTTT. Encoded protein: CSVEPDGNTGELFF.

In its sample, this clonotype was seen a few times. J is TRBJ2-1 and V is TRBV6-7; 10 bases match TRBD2. TRBV6-7 falls under the ORF class, with uncertain function. This CDR3 region has 17 residues. V lost 2 bases, J lost 7 bases, and 11 bases stayed unmatched. The CDR3 region is CASSYQAPGLALNEQFF. CDR3 in DNA: TGTGCCAGCAGTTACCAGGCGCCGGGACTAGCGTTAAATGAGCAGTTCTTC.

About this clonotype itself: At one of its ends the junction is not consistent with the germline gene, which may arise from a read error. The J gene is TRBJ1-1, the V gene TRBV14, with D uncertain. The CDR3 extends over 13 amino acids. Germline loops: CDR1 SGHDN, CDR2 FVKESK. CDR3 sequence reads: CAGSQDEDTEAFF. The CDR3 DNA follows: TGTGCCGGCAGCCAAGATGAGGACACTGAAGCTTTCTTT. Full variable domain (missing parts from reference TRBV14 and TRBJ1-1): EAGVTQFPSHSVIEKGQTVTLRCDPISGHDNLYWYRRVMGKEIKFLLHFVKESKQDESGMPNNRFLAERTGGTYSTLKVQPAELEDSGVYFCAGSQDEDTEAFFGQGTRLTVV.

For this clonotype: A much larger clone lies one base from this, so it may be a read error. The rearrangement links TRBV5-5 to TRBJ1-1, with no clear D. V lost 7 bases and J 6 bases, leaving 22 bases between the germline ends. CDR1 and CDR2 (germline): SGHKS, YYEKEE (reference sequence). The length of the CDR3 is 15 residues. The CDR3 loop is CASGRSGNLVAEAFF. CDR3 nucleotide sequence: TGTGCCAGCGGACGGTCCGGTAACCTCGTGGCTGAAGCTTTCTTT.

There are many counts of this clonotype. The J gene is TRBJ2-6, the V gene TRBV2; 10 nucleotides agree with TRBD1. This CDR3 spans 17 amino acids. Germline V lookup: CDR1 SNHLY, CDR2 FYNNEI. V lost 8 bases to trimming and J lost 1 base; unmatched junction nucleotides: 8. CDR3 loop: CASPGQGLDSGANVLTF. In DNA form, the CDR3 reads TGTGCCAGCCCGGGACAGGGGCTAGATTCTGGGGCCAACGTCCTGACTTTC.

The chain combines TRBV7-2 with TRBJ1-6; 11 bases align to TRBD1. CDR1 SGHTA and CDR2 FQGNSA come from the germline V gene. The CDR3 is 15 residues long. V shed 4 bases, J shed 10 bases, and the junction held 6 bases outside the gene matches. The CDR3 loop is CASSSPGTGGSPLHF. The DNA of the CDR3 is TGTGCCAGCAGCTCCCCCGGGACAGGGGGATCACCCCTCCACTTT.